This entry concerns a single TCR beta chain. The entry originates in a study of cytomegalovirus exposure and HLA in healthy donors. This table comes from immunoSEQ multiplex PCR, and its TCRdb copy is limited to in-frame clones, with some not included. The repertoire holds about 120,000 clones, with about 85% as singletons. Source material: PBMCs. This clonotype was sampled from a woman younger than 45 in good health and CMV-seronegative.

The CDR3 region is CASSPIPGRVLYEQYF. The DNA of the CDR3 is TGTGCCAGCAGCCCGATCCCTGGGCGAGTCCTCTACGAGCAGTACTTC. The genes are TRBV7-8 and TRBJ2-7; D is unclear. CDR1 and CDR2 from the germline V gene are SGHVS and FQNEAQ. The CDR3 has 16 residues. V was cut by 5 bases and J by 3 bases, with 20 bases left in between.